The 22 T cell receptor beta chains in this list originate from one sample, sequenced in a study of beta chain features in type 1 diabetes. Their specific antigens are unknown. Every bit of the isolated RNA underwent reverse transcription, so sequencing read expressed TCRB transcripts. Sequenced by immunoSEQ multiplex PCR; TCRdb stores in-frame clones only, minus some. Seen here are 600,000 or so clones, 11% to 15% observed once, and the top ten hold approximately 0.043%. Study-wide results and caveats: Moderate yet significant TCRB CDR3 shortening was seen in Type 1 diabetes patients in all four CD4+ subsets.

The sequenced sample consisted of naive CD4+ T cells from blood. Source of these receptors: a young man with type 1 diabetes.

This chain uses TRBV20-1 with TRBJ2-1; a possible D gene is TRBD1 (5 bases). The CDR3 loop spans 11 amino acids. V was shortened by 2 bases and J by 9 bases, with 8 bases between the two germline ends. CDR1 is DFQATT, CDR2 SNEGSKA, per germline (reference sequence). The chain's CDR3 is CSARRQFEQFF. CDR3 sequence (DNA): TGCAGTGCTAGAAGACAGTTTGAGCAGTTCTTC.

Comments on this clone: The same CDR3 can be traced to other DNA sequences in this sample. The chain carries TRBV28 and TRBJ1-5, with 11 bases lining up with TRBD1. The V and J ends lost 5 bases and 4 bases, in that order; junction bases with no gene match: 4. Per germline, CDR1 MDHEN and CDR2 SYDVKM. This CDR3 is 15 amino acids long. The CDR3 DNA sequence: TGTGCCAGCAGTCCAGGGACAGGGGGGAATCAGCCCCAGCATTTT. This encodes CASSPGTGGNQPQHF.

The chain uses TRBV30 and TRBJ1-2; TRBD1 matches at 8 bases. Per the germline V gene, CDR1 is GTSNPN and CDR2 is SVGIG (reference sequence). V was clipped by 3 bases and J by 2 bases; unmatched bases: 11. This CDR3 spans 16 amino acids. The CDR3 loop is CAWRDTTGGKNYGYTF. For the CDR3, the DNA is TGTGCCTGGAGAGATACAACAGGGGGAAAGAACTATGGCTACACCTTC.

The chain has TRBV29-1 and TRBJ2-7; TRBD1 matches 9 bases. Germline-derived CDR1 and CDR2 are SQVTM and ANQGSEA. J lost 3 bases, V lost 4 bases, and 7 bases had no gene match. CDR3 length: 14 residues. The CDR3 DNA follows: TGCAGCGTTGGGGGGACAGGGAATCTCTACGAGCAGTACTTC. Amino acids: CSVGGTGNLYEQYF.

The chain employs TRBV11-2 and TRBJ2-3, with 7 bases that match TRBD1. V gave up 6 bases and J gave up 6 bases; unmatched junction bases: 12. The germline CDR1 and CDR2 sequences are SGHAT and FQNNGV. The CDR3 runs 15 residues. The CDR3 protein is CASSDRESGTDTQYF. The CDR3 region has the DNA TGTGCCAGCAGTGACAGGGAAAGTGGAACGGATACGCAGTATTTT.

The rearrangement links TRBV7-2 to TRBJ2-7; perhaps TRBD2 as D (6 bases). The V gene's germline CDR1 is SGHTA and CDR2 FQGNSA. The CDR3 length is 13 residues. V gave up 0 bases and J gave up 6 bases, with 9 bases separating them. CDR3 bases: TGTGCCAGCAGCTTAGCGGAGGGGTCCGAGCAGTACTTC. Its translation is CASSLAEGSEQYF.

The chain carries TRBV21-1 and TRBJ2-7; the table's TRBD1 call for D was not verified on the DNA. TRBV21-1 is listed as a pseudogene. This CDR3 has 15 amino acids. The CDR3 protein is CASTREEDRGYEQYF. CDR3 nucleotide sequence: TGTGCCAGCACCCGTGAGGAGGACAGGGGCTACGAGCAGTACTTC.

This clone was recorded a few times. This chain connects TRBV4-1 to TRBJ2-7, with 8 positions matching TRBD2. V gave up 3 bases and J gave up 4 bases; unmatched junction bases: 8. Per the germline V gene, CDR1 is MGHRA and CDR2 is YSYEKL. The CDR3 has 15 residues. The CDR3 DNA follows: TGCGCCAGCAGCCAGGGCTCCGGGACTAGGTACGAGCAGTACTTC. This translates into CASSQGSGTRYEQYF.

This clone was seen more than once but under ten times. The rearrangement uses TRBV29-1 and TRBJ1-2; a weak D match, TRBD1 (5 bases). Trimming removed 0 bases from V and 8 bases from J, with 19 bases in between. The V gene's germline CDR1 is SQVTM and CDR2 ANQGSEA. This CDR3 region has 15 residues. The CDR3 region has the DNA TGCAGCGTTGAAGAACAAGAGGGAGGGGTGGACGGCTACACCTTC. The encoded protein is CSVEEQEGGVDGYTF. The full variable domain, rest sourced from reference TRBV29-1 and TRBJ1-2, is SAVISQKPSRDICQRGTSLTIQCQVDSQVTMMFWYRQQPGQSLTLIATANQGSEATYESGFVIDKFPISRPNLTFSTLTVSNMSPEDSSIYLCSVEEQEGGVDGYTFGSGTRLTVV.

The genes are TRBV5-4 and TRBJ2-5; 8 nucleotides line up with TRBD1. Germline values: CDR1 SGHNT, CDR2 YYREEE (reference sequence). The CDR3 sequence is 15 residues long. With V trimmed by 4 bases and J by 1 base, 6 bases remained unmatched. CDR3 sequence reads: CASSQGTGFQETQYF. The DNA for the CDR3 is TGTGCCAGCAGCCAAGGGACAGGATTCCAAGAGACCCAGTACTTC.

The chain recombines TRBV2 with TRBJ2-3, with D possibly being TRBD2 (6 bases). The CDR3 runs 13 residues. CDR1 SNHLY and CDR2 FYNNEI come from the germline V gene. The V end lost 6 bases, the J end lost 7 bases, and 14 bases lay between the germline ends. CDR3 in amino acids: CASRGTPPHTQYF. CDR3 nucleotide sequence: TGTGCCAGCAGAGGGACTCCGCCGCATACGCAGTATTTT.

This clone was found a few times. The V and J genes are TRBV6-6 and TRBJ1-3; D is uncertain. This CDR3 contains 13 residues. V lost 6 bases and J lost 3, with 9 bases in between. Germline CDR1 and CDR2: MNHNY and SVGAGI (reference sequence). The DNA for the CDR3 is TGTGCCAGCAGGCCGGGAGATGGAAACACCATATATTTT. Translation gives CASRPGDGNTIYF.

The chain is built from TRBV5-1 and TRBJ2-7, with 9 nucleotides matching TRBD1. The V gene end was trimmed by 4 bases and the J gene end by 2 bases; junction bases not matched to a gene: 10. This CDR3 is built from 16 residues. CDR1 and CDR2 (germline): SGHRS, YFSETQ. The CDR3 nucleotides are TGCGCCAGCAGCCCGATGGGACAGGGTTTAACCTACGAGCAGTACTTC. Translation: CASSPMGQGLTYEQYF.

The sample holds a few counts of this clone. The chain links TRBV11-2 to TRBJ2-2, with TRBD2 as a possible D gene (5 bases). V shed 5 bases and J shed 7 bases, with 11 bases lying between them. CDR3 length: 13 residues. Germline CDR1 SGHAT, CDR2 FQNNGV. The CDR3 DNA sequence: TGTGCCAGCAGCCGTTCGGGGAGCGGGGAGCTGTTTTTT. This codes for CASSRSGSGELFF.

The V gene is TRBV5-4, the J gene TRBJ1-1; maybe TRBD1 (5 bases). Germline loops: CDR1 SGHNT, CDR2 YYREEE (reference sequence). The CDR3 extends over 16 amino acids. V was shortened by 1 base and J by 0 bases, with 13 bases between the two germline ends. The CDR3 sequence: CASSLYGGTMNTEAFF. CDR3 sequence (DNA): TGTGCCAGCAGCTTGTATGGAGGGACCATGAACACTGAAGCTTTCTTT.

This clone occurred a few times. V usage is TRBV30 and J usage is TRBJ1-3; the D gene is possibly TRBD1 (5 bases). Trimming left V 8 bases short and J 2 bases short, with 19 bases between. This CDR3 is 15 amino acids long. Per germline, CDR1 GTSNPN and CDR2 SVGIG (reference sequence). The CDR3 sequence: CALEIAAGTGNTIYF. The CDR3 nucleotides are TGTGCCCTGGAAATCGCGGCAGGGACTGGAAACACCATATATTTT.

This clone was seen more than once but under ten times. The rearrangement joins TRBV9 to TRBJ2-1; possible D gene TRBD2, 6 bases. V was pared by 0 bases and J by 6 bases, with 19 bases between. Germline V gives CDR1 SGDLS, CDR2 YYNGEE. The CDR3 length is 17 residues. CDR3 sequence reads: CASSVGGRRQIGNEQFF. The CDR3 bases are TGTGCCAGCAGCGTAGGAGGGAGGAGACAAATAGGCAATGAGCAGTTCTTC.

The count of this clone is one. The V call is TRBV30, the J call TRBJ2-7, with D maybe TRBD1 (5 bases). Germline V lookup: CDR1 GTSNPN, CDR2 SVGIG (reference sequence). Trimming cost V 2 bases and J 7 bases, with 21 bases left between them. The CDR3 covers 15 residues. In DNA, the CDR3 is TGTGCCTGGAGTCAGTCGACTTGGCCTAGGACAGAGCAGTACTTC. Its protein product is CAWSQSTWPRTEQYF.

This clone showed up just a few times. This chain links TRBV28 with TRBJ1-1; D gene ambiguous. Trimming left V 5 bases short and J 1 base short, with 8 bases between. Germline CDR1 MDHEN, CDR2 SYDVKM. The CDR3 is 13 amino acids. DNA for the CDR3: TGTGCCAGCAGTGGGTACAGGAACACTGAAGCTTTCTTT. Protein: CASSGYRNTEAFF. The full variable domain, its missing parts supplied by reference TRBV28 and TRBJ1-1, is DVKVTQSSRYLVKRTGEKVFLECVQDMDHENMFWYRQDPGLGLRLIYFSYDVKMKEKGDIPEGYSVSREKKERFSLILESASTNQTSMYLCASSGYRNTEAFFGQGTRLTVV.

This chain uses TRBV4-3 with TRBJ2-7; D is perhaps TRBD1 or TRBD2 (5 bases each). Germline loops: CDR1 LGHNA, CDR2 YSLEER. The V end lost 3 bases, the J end lost 5 bases, and 17 bases lay between the germline ends. The CDR3 length is 15 residues. CDR3 sequence reads: CASSQWTGPVDEQYF. CDR3 in DNA: TGCGCCAGCAGCCAGTGGACGGGACCGGTCGACGAGCAGTACTTC.

This clone has just a few counts. The gene calls are TRBV28 and TRBJ2-1, with no clear D. V lost 5 bases to trimming and J lost 8 bases, with 13 bases between them. This CDR3 is built from 13 residues. From germline, CDR1 is MDHEN and CDR2 SYDVKM. CDR3 nucleotide sequence: TGTGCCAGCAGTCCCCCTAGGTGGGATGAGCAGTTCTTC. Protein product: CASSPPRWDEQFF.

This clone was counted only a few times. V and J are TRBV28 and TRBJ1-6, with TRBD1 identical over 7 bases. The V gene end was trimmed by 1 base and the J gene end by 9 bases; junction bases not matched to a gene: 6. CDR3 length equals 15 residues. Germline CDR1 reads MDHEN; CDR2 reads SYDVKM. CDR3 bases: TGTGCCAGCAGTTTATTGGGGCAGGGGGGTTCACCCCTCCACTTT. This gives the protein CASSLLGQGGSPLHF. The full variable domain, completed using reference TRBV28 and TRBJ1-6, is DVKVTQSSRYLVKRTGEKVFLECVQDMDHENMFWYRQDPGLGLRLIYFSYDVKMKEKGDIPEGYSVSREKKERFSLILESASTNQTSMYLCASSLLGQGGSPLHFGNGTRLTVT.